This T cell receptor beta chain was captured by sequencing in a study of control samples from healthy donors and cancer patients. The method was immunoSEQ multiplex PCR; TCRdb's version includes in-frame clones alone and lacks a portion of them. The profile shows about 140,000 clones, roughly 94% of them singletons. Trimming removed 6 bases from V and 0 bases from J, with 14 bases in between. The V gene's germline CDR1 is MNHEY and CDR2 SVGAGI. The CDR3 runs to 15 residues. The rearrangement uses TRBV6-5 and TRBJ1-2; maybe TRBD1 (6 bases). The sequenced sample was blood. The sequence derives from a man aged 35 to 55 in good health. The CDR3 nucleotides are TGTGCCAGCAGACCGACAGGCCTAGCTAACTATGGCTACACCTTC. It yields the protein CASRPTGLANYGYTF.